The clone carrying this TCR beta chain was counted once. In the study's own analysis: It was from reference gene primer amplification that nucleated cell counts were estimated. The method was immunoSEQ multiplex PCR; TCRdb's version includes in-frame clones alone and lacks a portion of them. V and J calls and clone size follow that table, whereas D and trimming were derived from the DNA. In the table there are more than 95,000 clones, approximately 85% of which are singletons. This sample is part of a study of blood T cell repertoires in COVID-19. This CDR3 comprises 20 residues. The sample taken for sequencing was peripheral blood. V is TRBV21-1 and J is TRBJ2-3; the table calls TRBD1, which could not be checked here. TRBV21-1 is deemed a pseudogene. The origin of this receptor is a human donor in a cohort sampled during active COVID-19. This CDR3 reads CASSKPHGKGAVGLTDTQYF. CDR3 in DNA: TGTGCCAGCAGCAAACCTCACGGGAAGGGGGCGGTCGGTCTGACAGATACGCAGTATTTT.